The text below deals with one T cell receptor beta chain. The data belong to a study of T-cell reconstitution after alpha-beta-depleted transplantation in children. A library of TCRbeta sequences, prepared with unique molecular identifiers, was generated. TCRdb re-called the PCR reads through MiXCR, storing one row per CDR3 protein. The sample holds 490,000 or so distinct CDR3 sequences; roughly an eighth are singletons and the top ten take less than 6.5%. Material: PBMCs from the stem cell graft donor, obtained from the stem cell graft. The receptor was isolated from a human donor who donated a stem cell graft to a child with combined immunodeficiency.

The DNA for the CDR3 is TGTGCCAGCAGTACTAGGGAGGGCCGAGAGACCCAGTACTTC. Protein sequence: CASSTREGRETQYF. The rearrangement uses TRBV12-3 or TRBV12-4 and TRBJ2-5; TRBD2 aligns across 7 bases. The CDR3 consists of 14 residues. V was pared by 5 bases and J by 4 bases, with 7 bases of the junction left unmatched.